This TCR beta chain was retrieved from a study of beta chain features in type 1 diabetes. Study-level background: Cell yields, age and gender were similar between patients and healthy donors. Study-level results: Shorter TCRB CDR3s, moderately but significantly so, were found in Type 1 diabetes patients in all four CD4+ subsets. Naive, central memory and Treg TCRB repertoires seemed to resemble each other more closely in patients than they did in healthy donors.

The germline V gene has CDR1 SEHNR and CDR2 FQNEAQ (reference sequence). V lost 2 bases and J lost 7, with 21 bases in between. CDR3 length: 17 amino acids. Based on CD45RO/CCR7/CD25/CD127/CD95/CD27, CD4+ regulatory, stem cell-like memory, naive and central memory cells were sorted. TCRB transcripts that were expressed got sequenced, as all of the isolated RNA had been reverse transcribed. TCRdb keeps only in-frame clones here, not all; method: immunoSEQ multiplex PCR. The repertoire includes 240,000 or so clones, roughly 22% of them detected once, and less than 0.03% sits in the top ten. Regarding this clone: Its antigen is as yet unknown.

This TCR was sampled from a woman in her thirties or forties with type 1 diabetes. Sequenced sample: naive CD4+ T cells from blood. The chain carries TRBV7-9 and TRBJ2-1; tentatively, D is TRBD1 (7 bases). This CDR3 reads CASSLSGGGGDSNEQFF. The CDR3 DNA is TGTGCCAGCAGCTTAAGCGGAGGGGGCGGCGATTCAAATGAGCAGTTCTTC. Full variable domain (missing parts from reference TRBV7-9 and TRBJ2-1): DTGVSQNPRHKITKRGQNVTFRCDPISEHNRLYWYRQTLGQGPEFLTYFQNEAQLEKSRLLSDRFSAERPKGSFSTLEIQRTEQGDSAMYLCASSLSGGGGDSNEQFFGPGTRLTVL.